The T cell receptor beta chain under discussion was sequenced for a study of CXCR3-negative and CXCR3-positive naive CD8 T cells. A note on this clonotype: Antigen unknown.

Overall study results and limits: Within a donor, both naive subsets shared TRBV-TRBJ usage, unlike memory cells. Against CXCR3-negative naive cells, CXCR3-positive naive cells showed more hydrophobic TRB CDR3s. TCR interaction strength was inferred from TRB CDR3 physicochemistry, as CD5 matched across naive subsets.

5' RACE that incorporated UMI labels was used to prepare the TRB cDNA libraries. TCRdb processed the 5' RACE reads again and assigns one entry to each CDR3 protein, with no DNA. The sample's table shows roughly 70,000 distinct CDR3 sequences. The sample comprised naive CXCR3- CD8+ T cells from blood. Subset described: CD45RO-CCR7+CD27+CD95- naive CD8+ T cells lacking CXCR3 (TNR3-). The sequence was obtained from a human donor in good health. Some clones in this sample may be carry-over from other donors' samples.

The CDR3 here is CASSRGPRGDQPQHF. This sequence joins TRBV11-2 and TRBJ1-5; the D call of TRBD1 rests on TCRdb alone, since no DNA is present to check it. Germline loops: CDR1 SGHAT, CDR2 FQNNGV. The CDR3 has 15 residues. The full variable domain, completed using reference TRBV11-2 and TRBJ1-5, is EAGVAQSPRYKIIEKRQSVAFWCNPISGHATLYWYQQILGQGPKLLIQFQNNGVVDDSQLPKDRFSAERLKGVDSTLKIQPAKLEDSAVYLCASSRGPRGDQPQHFGDGTRLSIL.